These 19 T cell receptor beta chains were all obtained from the same sample, sequenced in a study of monozygotic twins with inflammatory bowel disease. TCRdb re-called the 5' RACE reads, yielding one record per CDR3 amino acid sequence without DNA. This sample contains some 440,000 distinct CDR3 sequences. The sample was blood. Source of these receptors: a human donor with ulcerative colitis or Crohn's disease, or a healthy co-twin of an affected twin (not recorded which).

The J gene is TRBJ2-4, the V gene TRBV19; no DNA is available, so the TRBD1 call from TCRdb remains unchecked. CDR1 is LNHDA, CDR2 SQIVND, per germline (reference sequence). The CDR3 is made up of 13 amino acids. This CDR3 reads CASSYIQGNIQYF.

The chain has TRBV6-1 and TRBJ1-1; TCRdb proposes TRBD1, but this gene call is untestable without DNA. Germline V CDR1 and CDR2: MNHNS, SASEGT. This CDR3 region has 15 residues. CDR3 sequence reads: CASGLQGDMNTEAFF.

This chain links TRBV11-2 with TRBJ2-3; TCRdb's D call, TRBD2, is unchecked because there is no DNA. The length of the CDR3 is 16 residues. The germline CDR1 and CDR2 sequences are SGHAT and FQNNGV. Here the CDR3 reads CASSLLTGGLTDTQYF. The full variable domain, with the rest looked up from reference TRBV11-2 and TRBJ2-3, is EAGVAQSPRYKIIEKRQSVAFWCNPISGHATLYWYQQILGQGPKLLIQFQNNGVVDDSQLPKDRFSAERLKGVDSTLKIQPAKLEDSAVYLCASSLLTGGLTDTQYFGPGTRLTVL.

The rearrangement joins TRBV27 to TRBJ2-5; checking the TCRdb D call of TRBD1 is not possible without DNA. CDR3 size: 13 residues. Per germline, CDR1 MNHEY and CDR2 SMNVEV (reference sequence). CDR3 loop: CASRRDTWETQYF.

The rearrangement links TRBV12-3 or TRBV12-4 to TRBJ2-7. The CDR3 extends over 14 amino acids. The CDR3 sequence is CASSLQRLPYEQYF.

The chain couples TRBV5-1 to TRBJ2-7; the TCRdb call, TRBD1, lacks DNA for checking. CDR1 and CDR2 from the germline V gene are SGHRS and YFSETQ. This CDR3 region has 15 residues. The CDR3 sequence is CASSFEGTNSYEQYF.

This sequence joins TRBV3-1 and TRBJ1-2; TCRdb selects TRBD1, and the lack of DNA leaves this call unchecked. This CDR3 has 12 amino acids. Germline V gives CDR1 LGHDT, CDR2 YNNKEL (reference sequence). The CDR3 sequence: CASSSTGYGYTF.

The chain joins TRBV2 to TRBJ1-5. Germline CDR1 and CDR2: SNHLY and FYNNEI. The CDR3 sequence is 14 residues long. The CDR3 loop is CASRNSDGRQPQHF.

The CDR3 loop is CASSPGTTAGTQYF. The chain joins TRBV7-3 to TRBJ2-3; TCRdb names TRBD2, which stays unverified in the absence of DNA. In germline, CDR1 is SGHTA, CDR2 FQGTGA. CDR3 size: 14 residues.

This chain uses TRBV7-2 with TRBJ1-6; TCRdb's D gene call, TRBD1, goes unchecked for lack of DNA. Germline V CDR1 and CDR2: SGHTA, FQGNSA. This CDR3 is built from 12 residues. CDR3 amino acids: CASSEQGATLHF.

The chain couples TRBV7-9 to TRBJ2-7; the TRBD2 assignment by TCRdb is unverifiable without DNA. CDR3 length equals 13 residues. CDR1 is SEHNR, CDR2 FQNEAQ, per germline (reference sequence). Here the CDR3 reads CASSFGLAYEQYF.

The V call is TRBV5-1, the J call TRBJ1-5. Germline V lookup: CDR1 SGHRS, CDR2 YFSETQ. The CDR3 extends over 14 amino acids. The CDR3 protein is CASSLDSANQPQHF.

The chain links TRBV6-2 or TRBV6-3 to TRBJ1-5; without DNA, the TCRdb call of TRBD1 cannot be checked. Per germline, CDR1 MNHEY and CDR2 SVGEGT. The CDR3 length is 17 residues. This CDR3 is CASTQRTGAPLNQPQHF.

V gene TRBV6-5 combines with J gene TRBJ1-3. The CDR3 extends over 14 amino acids. The germline V gene has CDR1 MNHEY and CDR2 SVGAGI. The CDR3 region is CASTTPGGGNTIYF.

The chain couples TRBV6-2 or TRBV6-3 to TRBJ2-7; the TCRdb D gene call, TRBD1, has no DNA to confirm it. Germline values: CDR1 MNHEY, CDR2 SVGEGT. CDR3 length: 14 residues. This CDR3 reads CASRWGPLENEQYF.

The V and J genes are TRBV6-2 or TRBV6-3 and TRBJ1-5; TCRdb indicates TRBD1, and absent DNA this call remains unverified. From germline, CDR1 is MNHEY and CDR2 SVGEGT. The CDR3 consists of 12 residues. The CDR3 loop is CASRDRAQPQHF.

The CDR3: CASSKDLMAEAFF. J is TRBJ1-1 and V is TRBV5-1. CDR1 and CDR2 (germline): SGHRS, YFSETQ. The CDR3 length is 13 residues.

The chain has TRBV18 and TRBJ1-5; TCRdb reports TRBD1, a call that lacks DNA to check it against. Germline V lookup: CDR1 KGHSH, CDR2 LQKENI. The CDR3 sequence is 14 residues long. Here the CDR3 reads CASSPQGAGQPQHF.

The chain employs TRBV5-1 and TRBJ1-2; the TCRdb call, TRBD1, lacks DNA for checking. CDR1 SGHRS and CDR2 YFSETQ come from the germline V gene. The CDR3 has 16 amino acids. The CDR3 protein is CASSPGGQARGYGYTF.